This T cell receptor beta chain was sequenced in a study of vaccination and CD4 T cells after COVID-19. Treatment of the sample: approximately 10-day PBMC culture with coronavirus spike peptide pools or control peptides (ViraFEST assay). Sequence data for DNA of cultured CD4+ T cells were generated by the Oncomine TCR Beta short-read assay. Via MiXCR, TCRdb re-called the PCR reads, giving one row per CDR3 protein. Seen here are approximately 13,000 distinct CDR3 sequences, roughly 60% observed once, and the top ten hold more than 9.5%. This clonotype has a handful of counts. What it binds is unknown. What was sequenced was CD4+ T cells from blood, cultured in vitro. This TCR derives from a human donor who had recovered from COVID-19.

This CDR3 is CASSPTSGPTNEQFF. The DNA for the CDR3 is TGCGCCAGCAGCCCGACTAGCGGGCCCACGAATGAGCAGTTCTTC. V gene TRBV5-1 combines with J gene TRBJ2-1; 10 bases line up with TRBD2. The CDR3 runs to 15 residues. Trimming cost V 4 bases and J 7 bases; bases outside gene matches: 8. CDR1 is SGHRS, CDR2 YFSETQ, per germline.